In this sample, the clone carrying this T cell receptor (beta chain) turned up a few times. Its target is unknown. The sample's time point: patch test 1, 2 weeks after DPC sensitization. Documented treatment: therapeutic diphenylcyclopropenone sensitization with weekly scalp DPC. The sample belongs to a study of human T cells and chemical hapten exposure. Overall study context: Small pooled library volume differences chiefly drove per-sample TCR yield variation.

V was trimmed by 4 bases and J by 0 bases, leaving 11 bases between them. This CDR3 has 15 residues. Germline CDR1 and CDR2: LGHDT and YNNKEL (reference sequence). The study's library attached unique molecular identifiers to single cDNA molecules. TCRdb redid the calling of the RACE reads with MiXCR, one entry per CDR3 protein. The table includes about 340,000 distinct CDR3 sequences, around 6.9% detected once. Regarding the study as a whole: Counts of TCRs above 1 in 1000 frequency stayed unchanged with DPC sensitization.

This TCR came from a woman aged 18-35 years with alopecia areata. Some clones in this sample may be carry-over from other donors' samples. The V gene is TRBV3-1, the J gene TRBJ2-3; tentatively, D is TRBD2 (5 bases). The sample was whole blood, taken in connection with sensitization to the hapten diphenylcyclopropenone (DPC). DNA of the CDR3: TGTGCCAGCAGCCTCCTATCGGGGAGCACAGATACGCAGTATTTT. Its protein product is CASSLLSGSTDTQYF.